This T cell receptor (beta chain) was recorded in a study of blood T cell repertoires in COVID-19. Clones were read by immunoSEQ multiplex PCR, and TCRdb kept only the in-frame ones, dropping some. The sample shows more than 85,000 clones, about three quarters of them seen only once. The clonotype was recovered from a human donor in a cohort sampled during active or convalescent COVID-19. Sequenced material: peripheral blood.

CDR3 protein: CASSPGQGSLSGYTF. The DNA of the CDR3 is TGTGCCAGCAGCCCCGGACAGGGAAGCTTGAGTGGCTACACCTTC. The V call is TRBV7-2, the J call TRBJ1-2; TRBD1 aligns across 8 bases. The V and J ends lost 5 bases and 7 bases, in that order; junction bases with no gene match: 12. CDR1 and CDR2 (germline): SGHTA, FQGNSA. The CDR3 totals 15 residues.